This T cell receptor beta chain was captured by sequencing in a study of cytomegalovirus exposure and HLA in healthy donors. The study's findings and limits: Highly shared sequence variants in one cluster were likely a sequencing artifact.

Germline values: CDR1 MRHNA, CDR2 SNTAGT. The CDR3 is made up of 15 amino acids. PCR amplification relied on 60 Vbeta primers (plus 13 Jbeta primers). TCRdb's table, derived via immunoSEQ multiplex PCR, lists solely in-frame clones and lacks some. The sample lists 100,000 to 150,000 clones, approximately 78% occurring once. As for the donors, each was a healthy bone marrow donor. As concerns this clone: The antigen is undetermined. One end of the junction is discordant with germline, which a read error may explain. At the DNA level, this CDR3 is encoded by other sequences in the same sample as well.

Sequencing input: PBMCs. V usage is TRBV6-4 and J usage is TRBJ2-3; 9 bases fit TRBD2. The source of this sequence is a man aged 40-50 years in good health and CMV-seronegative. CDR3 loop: CASSGGGGATDTQYF. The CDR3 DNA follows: TGCGCCAGCAGTGGCGGCGGGGGGGCCACTGATACGCAGTATTTT.